Below, 16 T cell receptor beta chains from the same sample are listed, as sequenced in a study of blood T cell repertoires in COVID-19. Profiled with immunoSEQ multiplex PCR; TCRdb holds only in-frame clones, not every one. The profile shows approximately 220,000 clones, under 90% of them singletons. The sequenced sample was PBMCs or T cells enriched from blood (not recorded which). Source of these receptors: a woman in her thirties with acute COVID-19.

This chain uses TRBV27 with TRBJ2-3; TRBD1 might be the D (6 bases). Germline loops: CDR1 MNHEY, CDR2 SMNVEV (reference sequence). The CDR3 spans 13 residues. Deletions cut 4 bases from V and 7 bases from J, with 12 bases between. The CDR3 DNA sequence: TGTGCCAGCAGTTACAGGGAGTTAAATACGCAGTATTTT. Residues: CASSYRELNTQYF.

The chain couples TRBV27 to TRBJ2-3, with 10 positions matching TRBD2. The V and J ends lost 4 bases and 4 bases, in that order; junction bases with no gene match: 8. Germline CDR1 MNHEY, CDR2 SMNVEV (reference sequence). CDR3 length: 16 residues. The CDR3 bases are TGTGCCAGCAGTTCATTTAGCGGGGGGCGAGCAGATACGCAGTATTTT. It specifies CASSSFSGGRADTQYF.

The chain has TRBV5-1 and TRBJ1-1; a possible D gene is TRBD1 (5 bases). Deletions cut 0 bases from V and 3 bases from J, with 15 bases between. This CDR3 spans 16 amino acids. CDR1 and CDR2 (germline): SGHRS, YFSETQ. In DNA, the CDR3 is TGCGCCAGCAGCTTGGGGGGGGACGGACCCCACACTGAAGCTTTCTTT. This gives the protein CASSLGGDGPHTEAFF.

The rearrangement joins TRBV19 to TRBJ2-7, with 9 bases aligning to TRBD1. The V and J ends lost 6 bases and 5 bases, in that order; junction bases with no gene match: 8. The CDR3 has 14 residues. Germline V gene sequence: CDR1 LNHDA, CDR2 SQIVND (reference sequence). CDR3 coding DNA: TGTGCCAGTAGAGCCCGGGACAGGGACGACGAGCAGTACTTC. Its protein is CASRARDRDDEQYF.

The chain combines TRBV7-3 with TRBJ2-2; D possibly corresponds to TRBD1 (6 bases). Trimming stripped 5 bases from V and 5 bases from J, with 18 bases between. The CDR3 contains 16 residues. The germline V gene encodes CDR1 SGHTA and CDR2 FQGTGA. The CDR3 protein is CASSPQPTGSTGELFF. The DNA for the CDR3 is TGTGCCAGCAGCCCTCAGCCTACAGGGAGTACCGGGGAGCTGTTTTTT.

The chain recombines TRBV19 with TRBJ2-1; 11 nucleotides align to TRBD2. Losses at the gene ends were 0 bases for V and 9 bases for J; bases not matched to a gene: 4. Germline lookup yields CDR1 LNHDA and CDR2 SQIVND (reference sequence). This CDR3 spans 15 amino acids. For the CDR3, the DNA is TGTGCCAGTAGTATAGATTCCGGGACTAGCGGTGAGCAGTTCTTC. The encoded protein is CASSIDSGTSGEQFF.

This sequence joins TRBV19 and TRBJ1-3; tentative D call: TRBD1 (6 bases). CDR3 length: 16 residues. Trimming shortened V by 3 bases and J by 4 bases, and 16 bases separated the two germline ends. Germline-derived CDR1 and CDR2 are LNHDA and SQIVND (reference sequence). In nucleotides, the CDR3 is TGTGCCAGTAGTATCTCCCATGGGGGCGCGGGAAACACCATATATTTT. Its translation: CASSISHGGAGNTIYF.

This sequence joins TRBV14 and TRBJ2-1, with 8 bases identical to TRBD1. Germline CDR1 and CDR2: SGHDN and FVKESK. Unmatched junction bases numbered 7, after V lost 0 bases and J lost 9 bases. The CDR3 has 15 residues. The CDR3, as DNA: TGTGCCAGCAGCCAAGAGCTACAGGGGGTAGGTGAGCAGTTCTTC. Its protein is CASSQELQGVGEQFF.

The chain recombines TRBV5-1 with TRBJ1-6; a possible D gene is TRBD1 (5 bases). The length of the CDR3 is 16 residues. The V end was cut by 0 bases, the J end by 7 bases, with 14 bases between. Germline V CDR1 and CDR2: SGHRS, YFSETQ. The CDR3 protein is CASSLVGPGLNSPLHF. CDR3 sequence (DNA): TGCGCCAGCAGCTTGGTAGGTCCAGGGCTAAATTCACCCCTCCACTTT.

The CDR3 DNA sequence: TGTGCCAGCAGCCCCCAAGGAGGGGGCAATACTCTAGAGACCCAGTACTTC. The encoded protein is CASSPQGGGNTLETQYF. The chain is built from TRBV7-2 and TRBJ2-5, with D tentatively TRBD1 (7 bases). CDR1 and CDR2 from the germline V gene are SGHTA and FQGNSA. The V gene lost 5 bases and the J gene lost 4 bases, with 23 bases spanning the gap. The CDR3 loop spans 17 amino acids. Combining the CDR3 with reference TRBV7-2 and TRBJ2-5 gives the whole variable domain GAGVSQSPSNKVTEKGKDVELRCDPISGHTALYWYRQSLGQGLEFLIYFQGNSAPDKSGLPSDRFSAERTGGSVSTLTIQRTQQEDSAVYLCASSPQGGGNTLETQYFGPGTRLLVL.

V is TRBV9 and J is TRBJ1-2; no definite D call. Trimming removed 1 base from V and 8 bases from J, with 12 bases in between. CDR3 size: 13 residues. Germline values: CDR1 SGDLS, CDR2 YYNGEE. The CDR3 loop is CASSVSRTGGYTF. The CDR3 DNA reads TGTGCCAGCAGCGTATCACGGACTGGAGGCTACACCTTC.

This clone was recorded only once. The chain has TRBV7-9 and TRBJ1-6; TRBD1 matches at 9 bases. Germline V lookup: CDR1 SEHNR, CDR2 FQNEAQ (reference sequence). The CDR3 runs to 15 residues. V gave up 3 bases and J gave up 7 bases; unmatched junction bases: 4. CDR3 amino acids: CASSFSGQGNSPLHF. The CDR3, as DNA: TGTGCCAGCAGCTTTAGCGGACAGGGGAATTCACCCCTCCACTTT. Using reference TRBV7-9 and TRBJ1-6 for the parts outside the CDR3, the full variable domain is DTGVSQNPRHKITKRGQNVTFRCDPISEHNRLYWYRQTLGQGPEFLTYFQNEAQLEKSRLLSDRFSAERPKGSFSTLEIQRTEQGDSAMYLCASSFSGQGNSPLHFGNGTRLTVT.

J is TRBJ1-3 and V is TRBV11-3; D remains unclear. Germline V lookup: CDR1 SGHNT, CDR2 YENEEA. The CDR3 runs 12 residues. Trimming shortened V by 4 bases and J by 11 bases, and 12 bases separated the two germline ends. CDR3 amino acids: CASSSAGDAIYF. The CDR3 region has the DNA TGTGCCAGCAGCTCCGCAGGCGACGCCATATATTTT.

The rearrangement joins TRBV6-5 to TRBJ1-1; D unclear. The CDR3 has 15 amino acids. The V and J ends lost 2 bases and 4 bases respectively, with 14 bases between them. Per germline, CDR1 MNHEY and CDR2 SVGAGI. The CDR3 is CASSYVDTLGTEAFF. The CDR3 DNA follows: TGTGCCAGCAGTTACGTCGACACCCTTGGCACTGAAGCTTTCTTT.

The chain recombines TRBV19 with TRBJ1-2; D perhaps matches TRBD1 (5 bases). The CDR3 has 12 residues. Trimming pared 6 bases from V and 3 bases from J, leaving 8 bases between. The V gene's germline CDR1 is LNHDA and CDR2 SQIVND (reference sequence). CDR3 sequence: CASSLTDYGYTF. CDR3 in DNA: TGTGCCAGTAGCTTGACAGACTATGGCTACACCTTC.

The V gene is TRBV19, the J gene TRBJ1-1; 7 nucleotides match TRBD1. Trimming removed 3 bases from V and 1 base from J; junction bases left unmatched: 11. The CDR3 totals 17 residues. Germline assignment: CDR1 LNHDA and CDR2 SQIVND (reference sequence). CDR3 sequence: CASSIFPGGQPNTEAFF. The CDR3 DNA is TGTGCCAGTAGTATTTTTCCAGGGGGACAGCCGAACACTGAAGCTTTCTTT.